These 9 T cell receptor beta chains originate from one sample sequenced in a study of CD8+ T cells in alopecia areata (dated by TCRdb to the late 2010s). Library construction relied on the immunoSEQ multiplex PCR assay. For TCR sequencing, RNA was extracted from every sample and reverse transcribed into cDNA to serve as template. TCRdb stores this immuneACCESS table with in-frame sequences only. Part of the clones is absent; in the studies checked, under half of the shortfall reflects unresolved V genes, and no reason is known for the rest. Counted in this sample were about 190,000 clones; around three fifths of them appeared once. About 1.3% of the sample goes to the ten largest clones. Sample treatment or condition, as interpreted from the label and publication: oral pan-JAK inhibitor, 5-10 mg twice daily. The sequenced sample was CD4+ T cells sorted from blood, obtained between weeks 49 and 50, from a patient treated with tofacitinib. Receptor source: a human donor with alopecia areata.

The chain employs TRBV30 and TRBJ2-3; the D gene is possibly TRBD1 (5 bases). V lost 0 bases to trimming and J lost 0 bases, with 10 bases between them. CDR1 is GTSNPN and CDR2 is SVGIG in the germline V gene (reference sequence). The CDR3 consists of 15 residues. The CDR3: CAWSVQATSTDTQYF. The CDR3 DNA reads TGTGCCTGGAGTGTACAGGCTACTAGCACAGATACGCAGTATTTT.

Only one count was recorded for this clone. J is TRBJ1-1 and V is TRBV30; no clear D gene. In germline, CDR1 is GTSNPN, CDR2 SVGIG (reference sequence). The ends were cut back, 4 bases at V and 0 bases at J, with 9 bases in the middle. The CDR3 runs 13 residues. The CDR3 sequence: CAWKKSVNTEAFF. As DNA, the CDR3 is TGTGCCTGGAAGAAGTCAGTGAACACTGAAGCTTTCTTT.

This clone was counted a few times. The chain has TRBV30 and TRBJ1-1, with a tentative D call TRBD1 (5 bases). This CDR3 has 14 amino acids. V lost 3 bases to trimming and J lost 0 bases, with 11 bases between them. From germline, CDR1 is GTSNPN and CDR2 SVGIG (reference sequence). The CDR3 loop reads CAWRRGGMNTEAFF. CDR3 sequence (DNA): TGTGCCTGGAGGCGGGGCGGAATGAACACTGAAGCTTTCTTT.

The CDR3 nucleotides read TGTGCCAGCTCACACGGACAGCCGAACACCGGGGAGCTGTTTTTT. It codes for CASSHGQPNTGELFF. The chain carries TRBV18 and TRBJ2-2; maybe TRBD1 (6 bases). This CDR3 has 15 amino acids. Germline V gives CDR1 KGHSH, CDR2 LQKENI. Trimming took 4 bases from V and 0 from J, leaving 9 bases between them.

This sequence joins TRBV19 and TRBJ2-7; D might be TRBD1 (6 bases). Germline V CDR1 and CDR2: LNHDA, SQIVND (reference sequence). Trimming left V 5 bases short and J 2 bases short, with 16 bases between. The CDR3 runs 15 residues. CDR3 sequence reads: CASSSSGDGPYEQYF. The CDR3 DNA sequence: TGTGCCAGTAGTTCTTCAGGGGATGGCCCCTACGAGCAGTACTTC. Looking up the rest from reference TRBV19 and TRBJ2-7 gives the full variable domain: DGGITQSPKYLFRKEGQNVTLSCEQNLNHDAMYWYRQDPGQGLRLIYYSQIVNDFQKGDIAEGYSVSREKKESFPLTVTSAQKNPTAFYLCASSSSGDGPYEQYFGPGTRLTVT.

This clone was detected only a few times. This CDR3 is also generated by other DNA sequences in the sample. The CDR3 is CASGLDLNEKLFF. The CDR3 region has the DNA TGTGCTAGTGGTCTTGACCTTAATGAAAAACTGTTTTTT. The rearrangement links TRBV12-5 to TRBJ1-4; D not resolved. Germline lookup yields CDR1 LGHNT and CDR2 FRNRAP. The CDR3 length is 13 residues. Trimming took 5 bases from V and 4 from J, leaving 8 bases between them.

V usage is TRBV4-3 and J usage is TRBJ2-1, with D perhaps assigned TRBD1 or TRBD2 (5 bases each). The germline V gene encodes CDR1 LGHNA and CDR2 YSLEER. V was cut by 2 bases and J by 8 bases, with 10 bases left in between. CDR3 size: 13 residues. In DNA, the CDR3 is TGCGCCAGCAGCCAACCCGGGACGCATGAGCAGTTCTTC. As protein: CASSQPGTHEQFF.

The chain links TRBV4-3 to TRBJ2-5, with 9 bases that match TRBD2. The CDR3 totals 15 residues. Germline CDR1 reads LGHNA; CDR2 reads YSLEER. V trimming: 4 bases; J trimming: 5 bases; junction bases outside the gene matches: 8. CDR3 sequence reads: CASSPSSGGLETQYF. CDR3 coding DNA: TGCGCCAGCAGCCCTAGTAGCGGGGGCCTCGAGACCCAGTACTTC.

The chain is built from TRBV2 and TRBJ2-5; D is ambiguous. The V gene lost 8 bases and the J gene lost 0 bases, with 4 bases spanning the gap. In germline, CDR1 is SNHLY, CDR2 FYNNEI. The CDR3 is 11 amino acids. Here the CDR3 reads CASGYQETQYF. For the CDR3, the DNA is TGTGCCAGCGGGTACCAAGAGACCCAGTACTTC.